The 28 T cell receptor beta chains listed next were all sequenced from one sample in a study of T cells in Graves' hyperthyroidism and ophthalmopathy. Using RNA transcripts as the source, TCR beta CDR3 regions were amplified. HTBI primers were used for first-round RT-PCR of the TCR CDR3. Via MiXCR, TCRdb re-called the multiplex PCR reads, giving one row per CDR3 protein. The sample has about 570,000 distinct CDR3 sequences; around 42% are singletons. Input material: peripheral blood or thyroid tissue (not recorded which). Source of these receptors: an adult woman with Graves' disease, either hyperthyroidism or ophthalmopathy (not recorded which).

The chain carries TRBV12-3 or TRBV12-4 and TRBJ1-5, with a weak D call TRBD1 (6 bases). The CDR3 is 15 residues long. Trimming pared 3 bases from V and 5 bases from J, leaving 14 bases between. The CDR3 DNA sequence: TGTGCCAGCAGTTTGCGTGATGGGGGGCATCAGCCCCAGCATTTT. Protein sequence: CASSLRDGGHQPQHF.

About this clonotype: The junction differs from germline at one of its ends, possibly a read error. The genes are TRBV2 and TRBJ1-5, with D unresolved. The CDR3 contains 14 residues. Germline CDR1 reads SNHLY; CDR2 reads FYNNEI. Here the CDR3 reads CACSASDGNQPQHF. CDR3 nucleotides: TGTGCCTGCAGTGCTTCAGACGGGAATCAGCCCCAGCATTTT.

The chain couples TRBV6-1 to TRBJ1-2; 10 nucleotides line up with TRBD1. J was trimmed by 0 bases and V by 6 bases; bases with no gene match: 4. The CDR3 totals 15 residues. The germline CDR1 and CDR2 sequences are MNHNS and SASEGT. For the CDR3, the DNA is TGTGCCAGCAGCGGAGGACAGGGGGCTAACTATGGCTACACCTTC. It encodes CASSGGQGANYGYTF.

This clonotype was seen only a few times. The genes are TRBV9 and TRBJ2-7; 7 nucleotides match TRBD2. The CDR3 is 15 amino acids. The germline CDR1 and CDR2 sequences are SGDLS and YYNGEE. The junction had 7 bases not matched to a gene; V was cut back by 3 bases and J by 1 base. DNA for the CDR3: TGTGCCAGCAGCGCTGTCCCTAGCGGTTCCTACGAGCAGTACTTC. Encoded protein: CASSAVPSGSYEQYF.

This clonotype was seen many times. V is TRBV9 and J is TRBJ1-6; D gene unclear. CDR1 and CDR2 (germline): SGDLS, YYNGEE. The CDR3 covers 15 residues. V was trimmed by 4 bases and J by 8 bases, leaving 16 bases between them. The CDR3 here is CASSPRSEMDSPLHF. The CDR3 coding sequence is TGTGCCAGCAGCCCCCGTAGTGAGATGGATTCACCCCTCCACTTT.

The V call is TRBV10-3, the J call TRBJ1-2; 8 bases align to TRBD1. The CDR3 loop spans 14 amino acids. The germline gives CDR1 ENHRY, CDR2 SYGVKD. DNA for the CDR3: TGTGCTTCCGGTGGACAGGGAGGGAACTATGGCTACACCTTC. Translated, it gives CASGGQGGNYGYTF.

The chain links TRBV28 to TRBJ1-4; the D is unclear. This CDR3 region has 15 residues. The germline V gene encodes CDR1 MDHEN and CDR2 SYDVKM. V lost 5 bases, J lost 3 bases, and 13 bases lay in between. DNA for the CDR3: TGTGCCAGCAGTCTCCGCTGGGTTCCTAATGAAAAACTGTTTTTT. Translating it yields CASSLRWVPNEKLFF.

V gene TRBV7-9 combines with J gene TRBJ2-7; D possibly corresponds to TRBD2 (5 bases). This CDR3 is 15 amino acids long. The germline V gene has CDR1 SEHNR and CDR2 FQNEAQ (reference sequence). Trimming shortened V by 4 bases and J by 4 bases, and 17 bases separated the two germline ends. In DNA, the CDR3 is TGTGCCAGCAGCTCCGACTGGAACCCGGGGTACGAGCAGTACTTC. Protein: CASSSDWNPGYEQYF.

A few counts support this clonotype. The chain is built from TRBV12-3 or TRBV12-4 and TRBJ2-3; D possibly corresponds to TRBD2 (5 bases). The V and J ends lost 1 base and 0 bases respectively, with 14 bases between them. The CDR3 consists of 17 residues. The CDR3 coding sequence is TGTGCCAGCAGTTTAGTCCCTCCTGGCGGGAGCACAGATACGCAGTATTTT. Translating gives CASSLVPPGGSTDTQYF.

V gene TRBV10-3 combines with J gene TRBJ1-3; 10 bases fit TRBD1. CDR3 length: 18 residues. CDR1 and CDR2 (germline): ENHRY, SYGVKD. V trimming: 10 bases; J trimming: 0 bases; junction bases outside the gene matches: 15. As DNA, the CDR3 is TGTGCCACTCGGACAGGGGGGGCCTTATACTCCTCTGGAAACACCATATATTTT. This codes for CATRTGGALYSSGNTIYF.

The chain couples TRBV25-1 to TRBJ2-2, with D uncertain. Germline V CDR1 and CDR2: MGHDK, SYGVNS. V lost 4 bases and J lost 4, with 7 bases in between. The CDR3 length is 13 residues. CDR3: CASSASATGELFF. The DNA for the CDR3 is TGTGCCAGCAGTGCTAGTGCCACCGGGGAGCTGTTTTTT.

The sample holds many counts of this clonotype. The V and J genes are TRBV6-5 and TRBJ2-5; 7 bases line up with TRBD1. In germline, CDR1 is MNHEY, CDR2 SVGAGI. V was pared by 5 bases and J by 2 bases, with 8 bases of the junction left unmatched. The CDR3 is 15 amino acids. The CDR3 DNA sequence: TGTGCCAGCAGTCCCGGGACAGCCGAACAAGAGACCCAGTACTTC. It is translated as CASSPGTAEQETQYF.

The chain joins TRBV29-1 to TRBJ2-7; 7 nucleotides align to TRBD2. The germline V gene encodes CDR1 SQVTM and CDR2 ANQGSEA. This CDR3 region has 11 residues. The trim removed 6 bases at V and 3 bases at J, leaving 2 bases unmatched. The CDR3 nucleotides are TGCAGCGTGAGGACTAGCTACGAGCAGTACTTC. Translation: CSVRTSYEQYF.

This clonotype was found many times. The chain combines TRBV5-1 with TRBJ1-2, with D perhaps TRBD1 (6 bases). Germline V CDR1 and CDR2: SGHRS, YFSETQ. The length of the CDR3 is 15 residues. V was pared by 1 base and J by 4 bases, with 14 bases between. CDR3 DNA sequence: TGCGCCAGCAGCTTGTCCGCCCGAGGGGGCTATGGCTACACCTTC. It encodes CASSLSARGGYGYTF.

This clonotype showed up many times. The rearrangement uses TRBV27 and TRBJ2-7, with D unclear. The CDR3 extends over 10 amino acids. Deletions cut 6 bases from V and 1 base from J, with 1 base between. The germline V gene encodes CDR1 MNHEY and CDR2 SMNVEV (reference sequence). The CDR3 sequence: CASRSYEQYF. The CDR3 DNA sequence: TGTGCCAGCAGGTCCTACGAGCAGTACTTC.

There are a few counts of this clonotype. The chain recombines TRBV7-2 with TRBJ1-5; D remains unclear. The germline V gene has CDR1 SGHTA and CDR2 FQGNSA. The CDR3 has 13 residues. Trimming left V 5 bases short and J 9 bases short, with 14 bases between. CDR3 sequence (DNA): TGTGCCAGCAGCCTGGAGGTTCGATTGCCCCAGCATTTT. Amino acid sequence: CASSLEVRLPQHF.

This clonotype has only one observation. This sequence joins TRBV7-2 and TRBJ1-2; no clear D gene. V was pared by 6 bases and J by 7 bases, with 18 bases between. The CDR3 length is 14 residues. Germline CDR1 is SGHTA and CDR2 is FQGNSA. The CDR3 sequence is CASSRRDSAAGYTF. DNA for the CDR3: TGTGCCAGCAGTCGTCGCGACTCGGCGGCTGGCTACACCTTC.

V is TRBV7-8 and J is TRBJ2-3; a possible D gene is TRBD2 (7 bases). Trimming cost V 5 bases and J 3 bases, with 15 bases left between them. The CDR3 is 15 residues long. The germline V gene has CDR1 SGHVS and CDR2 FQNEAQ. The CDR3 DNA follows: TGTGCCAGCAGCAGGGGGGCGGGAGCAACAGATACGCAGTATTTT. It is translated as CASSRGAGATDTQYF.

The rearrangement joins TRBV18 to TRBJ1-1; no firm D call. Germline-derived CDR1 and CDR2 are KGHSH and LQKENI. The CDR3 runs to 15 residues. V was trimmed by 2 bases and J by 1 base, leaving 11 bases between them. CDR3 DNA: TGTGCCAGCTCACCAAGCGAGGCATGGAACACTGAAGCTTTCTTT. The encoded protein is CASSPSEAWNTEAFF.

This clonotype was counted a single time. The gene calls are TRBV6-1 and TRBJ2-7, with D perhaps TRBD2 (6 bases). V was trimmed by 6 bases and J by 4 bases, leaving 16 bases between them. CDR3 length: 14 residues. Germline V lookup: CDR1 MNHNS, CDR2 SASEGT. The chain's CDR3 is CASSPAGMGYEQYF. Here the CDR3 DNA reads TGTGCCAGCAGCCCGGCGGGGATGGGATACGAGCAGTACTTC.

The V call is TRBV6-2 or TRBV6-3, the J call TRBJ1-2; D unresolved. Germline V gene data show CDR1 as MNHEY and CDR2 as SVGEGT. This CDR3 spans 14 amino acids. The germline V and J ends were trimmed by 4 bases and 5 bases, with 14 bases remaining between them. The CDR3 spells CASSLINSKYGYTF. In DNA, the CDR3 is TGTGCCAGCAGTTTAATTAACAGCAAATATGGCTACACCTTC.

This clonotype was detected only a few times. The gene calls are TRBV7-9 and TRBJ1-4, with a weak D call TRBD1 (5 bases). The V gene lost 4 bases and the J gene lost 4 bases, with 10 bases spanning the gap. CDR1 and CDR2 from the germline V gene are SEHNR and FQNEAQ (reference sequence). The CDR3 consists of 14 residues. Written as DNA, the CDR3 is TGTGCCAGCAGCTACCGACAGAATAATGAAAAACTGTTTTTT. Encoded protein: CASSYRQNNEKLFF. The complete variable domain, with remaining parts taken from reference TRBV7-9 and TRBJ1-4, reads DTGVSQNPRHKITKRGQNVTFRCDPISEHNRLYWYRQTLGQGPEFLTYFQNEAQLEKSRLLSDRFSAERPKGSFSTLEIQRTEQGDSAMYLCASSYRQNNEKLFFGSGTQLSVL.

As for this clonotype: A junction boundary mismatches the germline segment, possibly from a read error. The CDR3 bases are TGCGCCAGCAGCTTGACGGGATCACCCGGCAACGAGCAGTACTTC. It is translated as CASSLTGSPGNEQYF. The gene calls are TRBV7-2 and TRBJ2-7; a possible D gene is TRBD2 (5 bases). The CDR3 is 15 residues long. Germline assignment: CDR1 SGHTA and CDR2 FQGNSA.

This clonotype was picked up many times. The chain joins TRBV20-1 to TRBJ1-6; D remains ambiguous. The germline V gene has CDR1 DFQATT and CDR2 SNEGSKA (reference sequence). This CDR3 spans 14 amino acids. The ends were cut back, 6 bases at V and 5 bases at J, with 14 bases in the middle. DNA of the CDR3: TGCAGTGCCGCGTACAGAATCGATAATTCACCCCTCCACTTT. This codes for CSAAYRIDNSPLHF.

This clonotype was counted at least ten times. CDR3 bases: TGTGCCAGTAGCTTTTGGAACACTGAAGCTTTCTTT. Translated, it gives CASSFWNTEAFF. The chain has TRBV19 and TRBJ1-1; D remains ambiguous. This CDR3 region has 12 residues. Per the germline V gene, CDR1 is LNHDA and CDR2 is SQIVND (reference sequence). V shed 6 bases and J shed 1 base, with 6 bases lying between them.

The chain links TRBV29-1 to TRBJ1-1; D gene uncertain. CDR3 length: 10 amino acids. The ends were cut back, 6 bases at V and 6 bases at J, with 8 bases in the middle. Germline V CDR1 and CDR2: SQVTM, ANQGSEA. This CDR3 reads CSVWGPEAFF. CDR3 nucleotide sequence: TGCAGCGTCTGGGGTCCTGAAGCTTTCTTT.

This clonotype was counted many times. The CDR3, as DNA: TGTGCCAGCAGTCTAGGGGGCGTGGGTGAAGCTTTCTTT. Its translation: CASSLGGVGEAFF. This chain links TRBV6-5 with TRBJ1-1; 7 bases agree with TRBD1. V lost 5 bases, J lost 7 bases, and 7 bases stayed unmatched. The germline gives CDR1 MNHEY, CDR2 SVGAGI. The CDR3 is 13 residues long.

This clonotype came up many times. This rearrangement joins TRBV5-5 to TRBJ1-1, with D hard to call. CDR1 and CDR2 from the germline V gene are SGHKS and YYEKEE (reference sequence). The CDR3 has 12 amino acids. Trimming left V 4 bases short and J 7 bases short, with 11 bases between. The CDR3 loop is CASSPSMNEAFF. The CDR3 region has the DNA TGTGCCAGCAGCCCCTCCATGAATGAAGCTTTCTTT.